A single sample is the source of the 5 T cell receptor beta chains below, sequenced in a study of radiotherapy plus CTLA-4 blockade in lung cancer. Some clones are missing from TCRdb's copy, which holds only in-frame ones; the method was immunoSEQ multiplex PCR. Here the sample spans approximately 40,000 clones, roughly four fifths being singletons. The sample in question was peripheral blood, obtained from a patient treated with radiotherapy plus ipilimumab. These receptors all stem from a human donor with non-small cell lung cancer whose response to radiotherapy plus ipilimumab could not be evaluated.

This clone has only a few counts. The chain carries TRBV18 and TRBJ1-5, with D possibly TRBD1 on 6 matching bases. The germline V gene has CDR1 KGHSH and CDR2 LQKENI. Trimming took off 2 bases at V and 0 bases at J, with 11 bases between the two ends. This CDR3 has 16 residues. In DNA form, the CDR3 reads TGTGCCAGCTCACCAAGTGGGGGCTATAGCAATCAGCCCCAGCATTTT. Translated: CASSPSGGYSNQPQHF.

The chain combines TRBV4-3 with TRBJ1-4, with D maybe TRBD1 (5 bases). The V gene's germline CDR1 is LGHNA and CDR2 YSLEER. The CDR3 extends over 17 amino acids. V lost 0 bases and J 8 bases, leaving 19 bases between the germline ends. DNA of the CDR3: TGCGCCAGCAGCCAAGATCCTGACAGCTACCGTTGGGAAAAACTGTTTTTT. Translating gives CASSQDPDSYRWEKLFF.

The CDR3 loop is CASSLVSKGAGNTIYF. The CDR3, as DNA: TGCGCCAGCAGCTTGGTTTCAAAGGGAGCTGGAAACACCATATATTTT. The chain combines TRBV5-1 with TRBJ1-3; D unclear. Germline assignment: CDR1 SGHRS and CDR2 YFSETQ. Deletions cut 0 bases from V and 2 bases from J, with 12 bases between. This CDR3 spans 16 amino acids.

There are a few counts of this clone. The chain combines TRBV5-1 with TRBJ1-2; the D gene is possibly TRBD1 (5 bases). V dropped 0 bases and J dropped 4 bases, with 13 bases sitting between them. Germline V lookup: CDR1 SGHRS, CDR2 YFSETQ. The CDR3 has 15 residues. The CDR3, as DNA: TGCGCCAGCAGCTTGGCCAATGGGCAGGGCTATGGCTACACCTTC. Protein product: CASSLANGQGYGYTF.

In the case of this clone: The junction departs from the called germline gene at one end, perhaps through a read error. The rearrangement uses TRBV7-3 and TRBJ2-3; a weak D match, TRBD2 (6 bases). The V gene's germline CDR1 is SGHTA and CDR2 FQGTGA. This CDR3 is built from 16 residues. The DNA for the CDR3 is TGTGCCAGCAGCCTAACCCGGGACTTCGGCACAGATACGCAGTATTTT. Its translation is CASSLTRDFGTDTQYF.